The rows below give T cell receptor beta chains drawn from one sample of a study of blood T cell repertoires in COVID-19. The protocol was immunoSEQ multiplex PCR, while the TCRdb copy is restricted to in-frame clones and leaves out a portion. Among around 230,000 clones listed, about 81% were seen once. The sequenced sample was PBMCs or T cells enriched from blood (not recorded which). The receptor set was obtained from a man aged 35 to 55 who had recovered from COVID-19. Each CDR3 is given with its conserved first and last residue. The order of the fields is J gene, V gene, clone size, D gene, CDR3 DNA, CDR3 protein. The D gene is left open where the match is weak. The listing skips clone size in some rows; elsewhere it reads once, few, many or a size class.

TRBJ1-1 TRBV3-1/TRBV3-2 once . TGTGCCAGCAGCCAACCAGAGAACACTGAAGCTTTCTTT CASSQPENTEAFF
TRBJ1-5 TRBV3-1/TRBV3-2 . . TGTGCCAGCAGCTTTGGACAGAGCAATCAGCCCCAGCATTTT CASSFGQSNQPQHF
TRBJ1-1 TRBV5-4 . . TGTGCCAGCAGCCATGATGTCCGGGGCACTGAAGCTTTCTTT CASSHDVRGTEAFF
TRBJ1-1 TRBV5-5 . TRBD1 TGTGCCAGCAGCCTGAGTCCCGGGACAGGGAACACTGAAGCTTTCTTT CASSLSPGTGNTEAFF
TRBJ1-1 TRBV12-3/TRBV12-4 . TRBD1 TGTGCCAGCAGTCCGGACAGGGGCCTTGAAGCTTTCTTT CASSPDRGLEAFF
TRBJ1-2 TRBV12-3/TRBV12-4 . TRBD1 TGTGCCAGCAGTTTGGGACAGCACTATGGCTACACCTTC CASSLGQHYGYTF
TRBJ2-1 TRBV30 . . TGTGCCTGGGGGGGGCAGGCGGCGAATGAGCAGTTCTTC CAWGGQAANEQFF
TRBJ2-2 TRBV7-9 . . TGTGCCAGCAGCTCCTTCGGGGAGCTGTTTTTT CASSSFGELFF
TRBJ1-2 TRBV7-8 . . TGTGCCAGCAGCCCTACTTTTAACTATGGCTACACCTTC CASSPTFNYGYTF
TRBJ2-7 TRBV29-1 . . TGCAGCGTTGGAGGAGGGGCGCAGACCTACGAGCAGTACTTC CSVGGGAQTYEQYF
TRBJ1-2 TRBV2 . TRBD1 TGTGCCAGCGTCAGGGGGACGAACTATGGCTACACCTTC CASVRGTNYGYTF
TRBJ1-1 TRBV5-1 . . TGCGCCAGCAGCTTGAGCGGGCAGAACACTGAAGCTTTCTTT CASSLSGQNTEAFF
TRBJ1-3 TRBV7-8 . . TGTGCCAGCAGCCTACGGGTCGGTGGAAACACCATATATTTT CASSLRVGGNTIYF
TRBJ1-2 TRBV30 . . TGTGCCTTTGGAAGTCTGGGGGCCCGGAATGGCTACACCTTC CAFGSLGARNGYTF
TRBJ1-2 TRBV15 once TRBD1 TGTGCCACCAGCACCAGGACAGGGATCTTCTATGGCTACACCTTC CATSTRTGIFYGYTF
TRBJ1-5 TRBV6-5 . . TGTGCCACCGTAGAAACGGGCAATCAGCCCCAGCATTTT CATVETGNQPQHF